This T cell receptor beta chain was documented in a study of T cells in Graves' hyperthyroidism and ophthalmopathy (dated by TCRdb to between 2018 and 2021). About the investigation overall: Peripheral blood was sampled at the time of initial diagnosis, prior to any treatment. To identify distinguishing TCR V-J signatures, a discovery cohort of about a hundred patients was used, comprising 43 with Graves' ophthalmopathy and around 57 with stable Graves' hyperthyroidism. Whether ophthalmopathy could be predicted prospectively was tested in an independent validation cohort made up of 18 hyperthyroidism patients plus 17 patients who later progressed to ophthalmopathy. The 100 discovery patients were randomly split 7:3 into training and test sets. In addition, the study compared T-cell repertoires in thyroid tissue and in blood from five to seven Graves' hyperthyroidism patients. After blood sampling, hyperthyroidism patients were treated with methimazole at a starting dose of 30 mg daily, and ophthalmopathy patients were treated with high-dose intravenous methylprednisolone. The paper describes TCR Vbeta CDR3 sequencing of more than 120 peripheral blood samples, made up of 43 ophthalmopathy patients, more than 70 hyperthyroidism patients and 17 progressor patients. Study-level results and caveats: In validation, the model predicted progression to ophthalmopathy with over 60% sensitivity and approximately 74% specificity, a median of about 6.7 months before onset. Sample size was not statistically predetermined, and blinding of investigators to group allocation was not performed. A 13 V-J signature model separated ophthalmopathy from stable hyperthyroidism, with nearly 90% sensitivity and roughly 84% specificity in cross-validation and 80%/75% in testing. Most expanded thyroid clonotypes (frequency above 0.001) were also detected in blood, suggesting blood repertoires may reflect thyroid immune responses.

This clonotype has ten or more counts. No antigen is known for it. No qualities accompany the bases; no much larger clone lies one base away. The hyperthyroidism patients were between 18 and 65 years old and newly diagnosed, with a disease duration of less than 2 months. Exclusion was applied to patients with uncontrolled infections, other autoimmune diseases, pregnancy or lactation. Diagnoses were established on the basis of clinical symptoms, serum thyroxine and TRAb, thyroid ultrasound, and orbital computed tomography. Blood from progressor patients was collected at the time of first diagnosis with hyperthyroidism, before any ophthalmopathy symptoms had appeared. PBMCs were isolated from 10 ml of fresh peripheral blood by Ficoll-Paque density gradient centrifugation. Progressor patients were first diagnosed with Graves' hyperthyroidism and then developed ophthalmopathy during follow-up. Trizol reagent was used to extract total RNA, and RNA quality was then checked on an Agilent 2100 Bioanalyzer.

TCR beta CDR3 regions were amplified from RNA transcripts. The first round of RT-PCR for the TCR CDR3 was performed with the HTBI primer set and the Qiagen OneStep RT-PCR kit. Libraries were constructed in a second round of multiplex PCR, after which size selection and purification were carried out. Libraries were sequenced paired-end with 100 bp reads on an Illumina HiSeq2000. The published analysis was carried out like this. SOAPnuke was used to process the raw data, removing reads that contained adapters or uncalled bases, had a mean Phred below 15, or lacked an exact match to the constant primer or identifier. COPE v1.2.5 was used to merge the high-quality paired reads, and each unique nucleotide sequence was defined as a clonotype. MiTCR v1.1 was used to align clonotypes to the IMGT TRBV, TRBD and TRBJ reference segments. Only V-J combinations with frequency above 0.0001, covering approximately 99% of repertoires, were analysed. The TCS score was defined as the ratio of F50 (clonal expansion) to E x V (chaos), calculated using BLOSUM62-based TCRdist between CDR3 peptides within each V-J. Welch's t-statistics and random forest reduced 450 to 600 V-J features to about 12, which were used in a naive Bayes classifier (R e1071). In TCRdb, the public reads were trimmed at Q25 with fastp and aligned with MiXCR, with productive beta chains retained. Each CDR3 protein gets just one entry, which takes the most common genes and DNA from the rows behind it. Here the V and J calls rest on TCRdb's processing, not on the authors' analysis. Here the sample has approximately 370,000 distinct CDR3 sequences; about 18% occur a single time. The top ten clones comprise 30% to 35% of the sample.

Sample: blood. The TCR originated in a woman in her thirties with Graves' hyperthyroidism that later progressed to Graves' ophthalmopathy.

The bases read TGTGCCAGCAGTTCTGGGACAGAACGCACAGATACGCAGTATTTT. This sequence encodes CASSSGTERTDTQYF. The chain couples TRBV27 to TRBJ2-3; 7 of the junction bases match TRBD1. The CDR3 has 15 amino acids, counting the end cysteine and phenylalanine. Only the CDR3 part of the read is kept: 45 bases, read in frame from the first base. V ends up 4 bases short and J 1 base short, with an unmatched junction base count of 5. The germline V gene (reference sequence) specifies MNHEY as CDR1 and SMNVEV as CDR2.